One T cell receptor (beta chain) is described in this entry. The antigen is unknown. The germline V gene encodes CDR1 SNHLY and CDR2 FYNNEI. The CDR3 contains 17 residues. The V and J ends lost 6 bases and 1 base, in that order; junction bases with no gene match: 11. Sequenced by immunoSEQ multiplex PCR; TCRdb stores in-frame clones only, minus some. The profile shows approximately 12,000 clones, roughly two thirds of them singletons. This specimen comes from a study of OX40 agonist ivuxolimab in advanced cancers. Notes on the study in general: Dose levels from 0.1 to 3.0 mg/kg saw CD4+ and CD8+ blood T cells expand clonally by week 6.

Collection of blood occurred at baseline, at cycle 4 day 1, and at cycle 7 day 1. The material sequenced was CD4+ or CD8+ T cells sorted from blood, taken in a trial of the OX40 agonist ivuxolimab. This chain links TRBV2 with TRBJ2-1; 8 bases line up with TRBD2. The TCR sequence derives from an adult with an advanced solid tumor such as melanoma, head and neck, liver or kidney cancer. CDR3 protein: CASRPAGGPSSYNEQFF. As DNA, the CDR3 is TGTGCCAGCAGACCTGCGGGGGGCCCCTCGTCCTACAATGAGCAGTTCTTC.